This paragraph reports one TCR beta chain. This sample includes further DNA sequences coding for the same CDR3. Nashville, Tennessee was home to all donors, each a Caucasian adult. Into CD45RA+ naive and CD45RA-negative memory subsets, the CD4+ cells were split. Per the study methods: Filtering of immunoSEQ junctional sequences could not match full-length read filtering. TCRdb's copy holds only in-frame clones and misses some; the assay was immunoSEQ multiplex PCR. V, J and clone size were drawn from that table, and D and trimming were deduced from the DNA. The sample yields about 1 million clones, about 75% seen once. The record originates from a study of shared clonotypes between healthy human individuals. For the study at large: A couple of female and a few male donors aged 18 to 49 were enrolled.

In germline, CDR1 is SGDLS, CDR2 YYNGEE. Trimming took 0 bases from V and 5 from J, leaving 9 bases between them. This CDR3 comprises 15 residues. The clonotype comes from a man aged 18 to 29 in good health. This chain joins TRBV9 and TRBJ1-6; TRBD1 might be the D (6 bases). Sequencing was performed on memory CD4+ T cells sorted from blood. Subset here: CD45RA-negative fraction. CDR3: CASSVADSDNSPLHF. The CDR3 DNA reads as TGTGCCAGCAGCGTAGCGGACAGCGATAATTCACCCCTCCACTTT.